These T cell receptor beta chains were read from a single sample in a study of T cell responses to AZD1222 COVID-19 vaccine. Assay used: immunoSEQ multiplex PCR; TCRdb lists only in-frame clones, some missing. The sample contains roughly 100,000 clones, 90% of which appear only once. This specimen consisted of peripheral blood, obtained on day 0 of AZD1222 vaccination. The receptors originated from an adult in good health. CDR3s include the opening cysteine and the closing phenylalanine or tryptophan. The order of the fields is J gene, D gene, V gene, CDR3 protein. A D gene is named only where the DNA matches it firmly.

TRBJ2-7 TRBD2 TRBV5-5 CASSDSGGYEQYF
TRBJ1-4 - TRBV14 CASSQDTGRRNEKLFF
TRBJ1-3 - TRBV4-1 CASSQDPSGGNTIYF
TRBJ2-1 TRBD2 TRBV5-4 CASSRDGLAGGSQLFF
TRBJ2-1 - TRBV5-1 CASSARPEGGGEQFF
TRBJ2-6 - TRBV7-8 CASSLGHTLSGANVLTF
TRBJ1-3 TRBD1 TRBV5-1 CASHPSDRTGNTIYF
TRBJ1-1 - TRBV29-1 CSVEVADSANTEAFF
TRBJ1-4 - TRBV4-3 CASSQWTAEKLFF
TRBJ1-5 - TRBV13 CASSPIPSRGNQPQHF
TRBJ2-3 - TRBV19 CASTPGRGDTQYF
TRBJ1-1 - TRBV7-2 CASSFYRQGTEAFF
TRBJ2-7 - TRBV5-1 CASSLASTYEQYF
TRBJ1-2 - TRBV5-4 CASSSYRAGGYTF
TRBJ2-7 - TRBV6-5 CASNGTPYEQYF
TRBJ2-5 - TRBV11-2 CASSSNEGGETQYF
TRBJ2-5 TRBD2 TRBV2 CASRVGLGIETQYF
TRBJ2-7 - TRBV28 CASSYSGAHSYEQYF
TRBJ2-3 TRBD1 TRBV27 CASRPGGATDTQYF
TRBJ1-4 - TRBV7-9 CASSLVGGVEKLFF
TRBJ1-5 - TRBV5-6 CASSLNNGYSNQPQHF
TRBJ2-7 TRBD2 TRBV5-4 CASSSLGLRASGDGEQYF
TRBJ1-1 - TRBV10-3 CAIKDGRQAEAFF
TRBJ2-7 - TRBV7-9 CASSPNPYEQYF
TRBJ1-1 - TRBV20-1 CSAPRGSEAFF
TRBJ1-5 TRBD1 TRBV19 CASSMDRDQPQHF
TRBJ1-4 TRBD1 TRBV14 CASSQRTGGRGLFF
TRBJ1-4 - TRBV2 CASSEGTGGEKLFF
TRBJ2-3 TRBD2 TRBV4-2 CASSQGLAGGPGTDTQYF
TRBJ2-5 - TRBV2 CASIGQNQETQYF
TRBJ2-3 - TRBV12-3/TRBV12-4 CASSLSGKDTQYF
TRBJ1-2 - TRBV28 CASRMGRTPYGYTF
TRBJ1-5 - TRBV6-6 CASSTGLRNQPQHF
TRBJ2-2 TRBD1 TRBV3-1/TRBV3-2 CASSQETGGSSGELFF
TRBJ1-6 TRBD1 TRBV28 CASSQGASSPLHF
TRBJ1-4 TRBD1 TRBV6-5 CASRKRTGANEKLFF